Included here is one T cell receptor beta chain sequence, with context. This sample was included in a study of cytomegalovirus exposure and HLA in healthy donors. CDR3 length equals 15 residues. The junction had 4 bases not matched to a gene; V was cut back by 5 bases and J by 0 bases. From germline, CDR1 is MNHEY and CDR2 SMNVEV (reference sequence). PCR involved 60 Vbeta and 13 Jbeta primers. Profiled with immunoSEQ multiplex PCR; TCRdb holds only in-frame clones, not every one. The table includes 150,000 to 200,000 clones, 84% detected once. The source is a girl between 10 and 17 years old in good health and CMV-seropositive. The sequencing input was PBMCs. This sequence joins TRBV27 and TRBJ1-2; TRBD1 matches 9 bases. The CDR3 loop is CASSPGQGPNYGYTF. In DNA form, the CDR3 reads TGTGCCAGCAGTCCAGGACAGGGGCCTAACTATGGCTACACCTTC.